This TCR beta chain was profiled in a study of blood T cell repertoires in COVID-19. Clones were read by immunoSEQ multiplex PCR, and TCRdb kept only the in-frame ones, dropping some. The sample yields about 290,000 clones, under 90% seen once. Clinical history reported by participants formed the basis on which cohorts were assigned. This receptor was obtained from a woman in her 40s who had recovered from COVID-19. Specimen: PBMCs or T cells enriched from blood (not recorded which).

The CDR3 nucleotides read TGTGCCAGCAGCTTAGTAGCGGGGGTTGACGGGGAGCTGTTTTTT. Its translation is CASSLVAGVDGELFF. V is TRBV7-8 and J is TRBJ2-2; 9 nucleotides align to TRBD2. V dropped 1 base and J dropped 7; count of bases not matched to a gene: 4. The CDR3 is made up of 15 amino acids. The germline V gene encodes CDR1 SGHVS and CDR2 FQNEAQ.